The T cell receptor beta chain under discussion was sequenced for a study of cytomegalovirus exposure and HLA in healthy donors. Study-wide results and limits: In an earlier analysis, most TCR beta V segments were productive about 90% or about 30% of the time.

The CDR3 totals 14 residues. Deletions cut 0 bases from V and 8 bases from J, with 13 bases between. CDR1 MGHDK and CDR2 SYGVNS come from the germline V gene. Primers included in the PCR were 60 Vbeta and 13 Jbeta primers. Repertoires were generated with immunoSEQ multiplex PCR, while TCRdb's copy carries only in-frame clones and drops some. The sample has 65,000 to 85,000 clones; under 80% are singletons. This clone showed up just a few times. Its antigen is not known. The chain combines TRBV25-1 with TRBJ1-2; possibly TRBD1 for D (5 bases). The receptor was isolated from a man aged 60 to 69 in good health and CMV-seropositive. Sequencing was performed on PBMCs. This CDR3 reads CASSEYREAEGYTF. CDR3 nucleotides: TGTGCCAGCAGTGAATACAGGGAGGCGGAGGGCTACACCTTC.